The source of this TCR beta chain is a study of Ad26.COV2.S vaccination and SARS-CoV-2 variants. Study summary: Donor got 5x10^10 or 1x10^11 viral particles of Ad26.COV2.S.

Treatment noted: 19 received Ad26.COV2.S at low or high dose, single or two shots; about 5 received placebo; per-sample allocation not given. Day 63 after the first vaccine or placebo injection was the time point for sampling. What was given as vaccine was an Ad26 vector encoding Wuhan-strain SARS-CoV-2 spike. The CDR3 is 15 amino acids. V dropped 2 bases and J dropped 2 bases, with 13 bases sitting between them. Looked up from germline, CDR1 is MDHEN and CDR2 is SYDVKM. The assay was immunoSEQ multiplex PCR, and TCRdb's table has in-frame clones only and misses some. The repertoire holds 200,000 to 250,000 clones, around 89% seen once, with about 10% in the top ten.

Sequences were derived from peripheral blood, sampled in a trial of Ad26.COV2.S vaccine versus placebo. The receptor comes from a person between 18 and 65 years old who received the Ad26.COV2.S COVID-19 vaccine or a placebo. This chain connects TRBV28 to TRBJ2-7, with a possible D match to TRBD2 (5 bases). CDR3 protein: CASSLGGGPTYEQYF. DNA of the CDR3: TGTGCCAGCAGTTTAGGAGGAGGCCCAACCTACGAGCAGTACTTC.